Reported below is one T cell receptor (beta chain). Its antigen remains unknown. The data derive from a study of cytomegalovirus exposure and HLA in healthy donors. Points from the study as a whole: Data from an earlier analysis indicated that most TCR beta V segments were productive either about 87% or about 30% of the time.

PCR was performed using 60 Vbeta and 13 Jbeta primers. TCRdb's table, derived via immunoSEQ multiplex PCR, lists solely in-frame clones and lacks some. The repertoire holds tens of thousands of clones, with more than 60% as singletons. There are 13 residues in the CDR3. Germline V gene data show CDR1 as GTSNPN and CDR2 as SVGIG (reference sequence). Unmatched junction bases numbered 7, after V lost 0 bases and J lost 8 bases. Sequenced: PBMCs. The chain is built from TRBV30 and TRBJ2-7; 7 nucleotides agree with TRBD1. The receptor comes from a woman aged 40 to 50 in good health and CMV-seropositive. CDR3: CAWSVGLQGKQYF. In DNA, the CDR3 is TGTGCCTGGAGTGTAGGATTACAGGGGAAGCAGTACTTC.